These 17 T cell receptor beta chains were all obtained from the same sample, sequenced in a study of cytomegalovirus exposure and HLA in healthy donors. 60 Vbeta and 13 Jbeta primers were used in PCR. The assay was immunoSEQ multiplex PCR, and TCRdb's table has in-frame clones only and misses some. In the table there are around 250,000 clones, nearly 95% of which are singletons. Material: PBMCs. The source is a girl aged 2-10 years in good health and CMV-seronegative.

The chain uses TRBV6-1 and TRBJ2-5; TRBD2 might be the D (5 bases). Near its end, the DNA agrees better with TRBJ2-7, so the J call may be wrong. This CDR3 has 12 amino acids. Germline-derived CDR1 and CDR2 are MNHNS and SASEGT. This CDR3 reads CAGGRDPYEQYF. CDR3 nucleotides: TGTGCCGGAGGTCGGGATCCCTACGAGCAGTACTTC.

This chain links TRBV27 with TRBJ2-7, with 11 nucleotides matching TRBD1. This CDR3 contains 15 residues. CDR1 MNHEY and CDR2 SMNVEV come from the germline V gene (reference sequence). Losses at the gene ends were 2 bases for V and 3 bases for J; bases not matched to a gene: 3. The CDR3 DNA sequence: TGTGCCAGCAGTTTAGGGACAGGGGGGGACTACGAGCAGTACTTC. Amino acids: CASSLGTGGDYEQYF.

The V and J genes are TRBV19 and TRBJ2-7; TRBD1 aligns across 9 bases. The V and J ends lost 9 bases and 1 base, in that order; junction bases with no gene match: 4. Germline V lookup: CDR1 LNHDA, CDR2 SQIVND (reference sequence). The CDR3 is 13 amino acids. This CDR3 is CASATGGSYEQYF. DNA of the CDR3: TGTGCCAGCGCGACAGGGGGATCCTACGAGCAGTACTTC.

J is TRBJ2-1 and V is TRBV19; 8 positions match TRBD2. The germline gives CDR1 LNHDA, CDR2 SQIVND (reference sequence). The CDR3 has 17 residues. V gave up 6 bases and J gave up 8 bases; unmatched junction bases: 18. In nucleotides, the CDR3 is TGTGCCAGTAGCACCCACGGACCTAGCGGGTCTGAGGATGAGCAGTTCTTC. It encodes CASSTHGPSGSEDEQFF.

This chain uses TRBV5-6 with TRBJ2-7; 7 nucleotides match TRBD1. The CDR3 consists of 14 residues. With V trimmed by 0 bases and J by 3 bases, 3 bases remained unmatched. CDR1 is SGHDT, CDR2 YYEEEE, per germline. The CDR3 DNA is TGTGCCAGCAGCTTGGGAACAGGGGTCTACGAGCAGTACTTC. Its translation is CASSLGTGVYEQYF. The variable domain in full, with the rest retrieved from reference TRBV5-6 and TRBJ2-7, is DAGVTQSPTHLIKTRGQQVTLRCSPKSGHDTVSWYQQALGQGPQFIFQYYEEEERQRGNFPDRFSGHQFPNYSSELNVNALLLGDSALYLCASSLGTGVYEQYFGPGTRLTVT.

The V call is TRBV11-2, the J call TRBJ2-5; 7 bases map to TRBD1. CDR3 length equals 14 residues. Per the germline V gene, CDR1 is SGHAT and CDR2 is FQNNGV. V trimming: 5 bases; J trimming: 1 base; junction bases outside the gene matches: 4. In nucleotides, the CDR3 is TGTGCCAGCAGCACAGGGGCCTTCCAAGAGACCCAGTACTTC. Amino acid sequence: CASSTGAFQETQYF.

The chain carries TRBV7-9 and TRBJ1-4, with 9 bases aligning to TRBD1. Germline V gives CDR1 SEHNR, CDR2 FQNEAQ (reference sequence). This CDR3 comprises 12 residues. Unmatched junction bases numbered 6, after V lost 5 bases and J lost 14 bases. The CDR3 DNA sequence: TGTGCCAGCAGCGGAACAGGGGGCGACCTGTTTTTT. As protein: CASSGTGGDLFF.

V is TRBV5-4 and J is TRBJ1-2; D not certain. Trimming took off 4 bases at V and 7 bases at J, with 14 bases between the two ends. CDR1 is SGHNT and CDR2 is YYREEE in the germline V gene (reference sequence). This CDR3 spans 13 amino acids. Here the CDR3 reads CASSPQESGGYTF. The CDR3 DNA is TGTGCCAGCAGCCCGCAGGAAAGCGGTGGCTACACCTTC.

The V and J genes are TRBV4-1 and TRBJ2-1; the D gene is possibly TRBD2 (5 bases). This CDR3 region has 13 residues. CDR1 is MGHRA, CDR2 YSYEKL, per germline. Trimming stripped 1 base from V and 8 bases from J, with 9 bases between. The DNA for the CDR3 is TGCGCCAGCAGCCAAGGCCTGGGAGATGAGCAGTTCTTC. This encodes CASSQGLGDEQFF.

The chain couples TRBV5-4 to TRBJ1-4, with D maybe TRBD1 (6 bases). The V end was cut by 4 bases, the J end by 4 bases, with 17 bases between. This CDR3 has 16 amino acids. Germline CDR1 is SGHNT and CDR2 is YYREEE (reference sequence). The CDR3 DNA sequence: TGTGCCAGCAGCCCGGGTCCCGGACAGCTTAATGAAAAACTGTTTTTT. This sequence encodes CASSPGPGQLNEKLFF.

The chain is built from TRBV7-9 and TRBJ2-2; TRBD1 might be the D (5 bases). Germline assignment: CDR1 SEHNR and CDR2 FQNEAQ (reference sequence). The CDR3 is made up of 14 amino acids. Deletions cut 1 base from V and 3 bases from J, with 6 bases between. In DNA, the CDR3 is TGTGCCAGCAGCTTAGAGGGGCACACCGGGGAGCTGTTTTTT. Its protein product is CASSLEGHTGELFF.

This rearrangement joins TRBV9 to TRBJ2-1; TRBD2 might be the D (5 bases). The CDR3 consists of 15 residues. Trimming took 0 bases from V and 5 from J, leaving 12 bases between them. Germline CDR1 reads SGDLS; CDR2 reads YYNGEE. The CDR3, as DNA: TGTGCCAGCAGCGTAGAAGTATTCGGGGACAATGAGCAGTTCTTC. It specifies CASSVEVFGDNEQFF. The full variable domain, in which reference TRBV9 and TRBJ2-1 provide the parts outside the CDR3, is DSGVTQTPKHLITATGQRVTLRCSPRSGDLSVYWYQQSLDQGLQFLIQYYNGEERAKGNILERFSAQQFPDLHSELNLSSLELGDSALYFCASSVEVFGDNEQFFGPGTRLTVL.

The chain recombines TRBV18 with TRBJ2-1; the D gene is possibly TRBD1 (5 bases). The CDR3 spans 15 residues. The V end was cut by 0 bases, the J end by 0 bases, with 6 bases between. CDR1 is KGHSH and CDR2 is LQKENI in the germline V gene. CDR3 coding DNA: TGTGCCAGCTCACCACCGGGGCTCTCCTACAATGAGCAGTTCTTC. This gives the protein CASSPPGLSYNEQFF.

The rearrangement joins TRBV9 to TRBJ1-3; 7 positions match TRBD1. The CDR3 is 17 residues long. The germline gives CDR1 SGDLS, CDR2 YYNGEE. The junction had 6 bases not matched to a gene; V was cut back by 0 bases and J by 0 bases. The CDR3: CASSVGDSLHSGNTIYF. CDR3 coding DNA: TGTGCCAGCAGCGTAGGGGACAGCCTCCACTCTGGAAACACCATATATTTT.

The V and J genes are TRBV7-9 and TRBJ2-6, with D possibly TRBD2 on 6 matching bases. Trimming cost V 0 bases and J 0 bases, with 12 bases left between them. This CDR3 comprises 18 residues. The germline CDR1 and CDR2 sequences are SEHNR and FQNEAQ (reference sequence). CDR3 protein: CASSLAASVNSGANVLTF. CDR3 bases: TGTGCCAGCAGCTTAGCAGCTAGCGTGAACTCTGGGGCCAACGTCCTGACTTTC.

The V and J genes are TRBV7-9 and TRBJ2-7, with 7 bases lining up with TRBD2. V was pared by 7 bases and J by 5 bases, with 17 bases of the junction left unmatched. Germline CDR1 is SEHNR and CDR2 is FQNEAQ (reference sequence). CDR3 length equals 16 residues. The CDR3 loop is CASNSPSAGVYDEQYF. CDR3 coding DNA: TGTGCCAGCAATTCTCCGTCGGCGGGAGTTTACGACGAGCAGTACTTC.

This clone was observed a single time. V and J are TRBV19 and TRBJ2-3; 8 positions match TRBD1. Per the germline V gene, CDR1 is LNHDA and CDR2 is SQIVND (reference sequence). After removal of 7 bases from V and 5 bases from J, the junction contained 2 bases not matched to a gene. The CDR3 spans 12 residues. This CDR3 is CASTGGIDTQYF. CDR3 in DNA: TGTGCCAGTACAGGGGGCATAGATACGCAGTATTTT.